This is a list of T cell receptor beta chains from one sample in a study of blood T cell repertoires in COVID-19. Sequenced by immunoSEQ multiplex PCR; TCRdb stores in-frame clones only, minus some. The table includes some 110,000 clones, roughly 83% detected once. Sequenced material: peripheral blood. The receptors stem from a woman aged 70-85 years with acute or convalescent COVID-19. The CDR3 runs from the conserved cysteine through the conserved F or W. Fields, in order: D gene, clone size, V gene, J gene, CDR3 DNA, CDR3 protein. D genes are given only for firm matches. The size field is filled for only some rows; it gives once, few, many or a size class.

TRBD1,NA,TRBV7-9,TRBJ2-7,TGTGCCAGCAGCTCTCCCGGGACAGGGTACGAGCAGTACTTC,CASSSPGTGYEQYF
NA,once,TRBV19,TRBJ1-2,TGTGCCAGTAGTTTGCGCGCTGTTTATGGCTACACCTTC,CASSLRAVYGYTF
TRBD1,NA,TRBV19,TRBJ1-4,TGTGCCAGTAGTAGTAGGACAGGGGAAGAAAAACTGTTTTTT,CASSSRTGEEKLFF
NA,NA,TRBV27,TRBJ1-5,TGTGCCAGCAGTTTTCCCCCTGCATTTTTTCGGGGGCCCCAGCATTTT,CASSFPPAFFRGPQHF
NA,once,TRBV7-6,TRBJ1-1,TGTGCCAGCAGCTTTAACGACTACACTGAAGCTTTCTTT,CASSFNDYTEAFF
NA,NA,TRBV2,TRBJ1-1,TGTGCCAGCAGTAGGGAGGGGGAGACTGAAGCTTTCTTT,CASSREGETEAFF
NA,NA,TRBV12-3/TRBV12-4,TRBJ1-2,TGTGCCAGCAGTTCCAGGGGCGGCTACACCTTC,CASSSRGGYTF
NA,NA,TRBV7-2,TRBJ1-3,TGTGCCAGCAGCGCGGGGTCCGGAAACACCATATATTTT,CASSAGSGNTIYF
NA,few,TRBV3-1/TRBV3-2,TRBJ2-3,TGTGCCAGCAGCCTCAGGGGCGGGAGAGGGACAGATACGCAGTATTTT,CASSLRGGRGTDTQYF
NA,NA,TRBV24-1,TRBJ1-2,TGTGCCACCAGTGATGGACTCCCGGTGGGGAAAGGCTACACCTTC,CATSDGLPVGKGYTF
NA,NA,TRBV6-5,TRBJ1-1,TGTGCCAGCAGTTACGATACCGTAGCGGAAGCTTTCTTT,CASSYDTVAEAFF
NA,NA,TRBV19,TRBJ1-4,TGTGCCAGTAGTCGTCGGCAGGGCCGTGAAAAACTGTTTTTT,CASSRRQGREKLFF
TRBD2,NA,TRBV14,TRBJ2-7,TGTGCCAGCAGCCAAGATGGGGGGGGTGTATACGAGCAGTACTTC,CASSQDGGGVYEQYF
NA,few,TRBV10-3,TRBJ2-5,TGTGCCATCAGTGCGGGAGCTCAAGAGACCCAGTACTTC,CAISAGAQETQYF
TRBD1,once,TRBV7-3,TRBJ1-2,TGTGCCAGCAGCTCACAGGGGACGTTCACTGGCTACACCTTC,CASSSQGTFTGYTF
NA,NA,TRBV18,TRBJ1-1,TGTGCCAGCTCACCTTTTCCAACAGGACAAAACACTGAAGCTTTCTTT,CASSPFPTGQNTEAFF
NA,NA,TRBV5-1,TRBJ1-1,TGCGCCAGCAGCTTGGACGGGGATCTCGCTGAAGCTTTCTTT,CASSLDGDLAEAFF
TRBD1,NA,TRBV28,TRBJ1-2,TGTGCCAGCAGGACTACAGGGGGGGAATCGGGCTACACCTTC,CASRTTGGESGYTF
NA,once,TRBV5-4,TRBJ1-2,TGTGCCAGCAGCTTGGTTGGGGGCGCGAACTATGGCTACACCTTC,CASSLVGGANYGYTF
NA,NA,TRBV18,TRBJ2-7,TGTGCCAGCTCACCACGCGGCCAGGGTGACTACGAGCAGTACTTC,CASSPRGQGDYEQYF
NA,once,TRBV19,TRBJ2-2,TGTGCCAGTAGTATAGCTCCAGGGATCACCGGGGAGCTGTTTTTT,CASSIAPGITGELFF
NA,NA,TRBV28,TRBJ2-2,TGTGCCAGCAGTTTATCAGGGCTTTCAAACGGGGAGCTGTTTTTT,CASSLSGLSNGELFF
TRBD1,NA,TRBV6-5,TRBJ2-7,TGTGCCAGCAGTTACAACAGGGGAGAGGAGCAGTACTTC,CASSYNRGEEQYF
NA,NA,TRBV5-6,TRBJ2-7,TGTGCCAGCAGCTTGCCAGGGCCGGGTGGCGAGCAGTACTTC,CASSLPGPGGEQYF